This T cell receptor beta chain was retrieved from a study of early T cells in non-severe SARS-CoV-2 infection. The CDR3 contains 16 residues. CDR1 SGHNT and CDR2 YYREEE come from the germline V gene (reference sequence). With 0 bases removed from V and 1 base from J, the gap between germline ends came to 10 bases. To note about this clonotype: What it recognizes is unknown.

Unique molecular identifiers (one per individual cDNA molecule) were attached. Using its own MiXCR run on the 5' RACE reads, TCRdb lists one record per CDR3 protein. The repertoire holds fewer than 30,000 distinct CDR3 sequences, with approximately 4.1% as singletons. General observations from the study: In VDJdb matching, anti-spike CD8 responses were favored while private and CD4 specificities went missing.

Source material: whole blood. The TCR was taken from an adult who was a healthcare worker with PCR-confirmed SARS-CoV-2 infection or an uninfected control (not recorded which). The J gene is TRBJ2-2, the V gene TRBV5-4; D not certain. The CDR3 region has the DNA TGTGCCAGCAGCTTGGCGTTAGGAGAGAACACCGGGGAGCTGTTTTTT. Amino acid sequence: CASSLALGENTGELFF.